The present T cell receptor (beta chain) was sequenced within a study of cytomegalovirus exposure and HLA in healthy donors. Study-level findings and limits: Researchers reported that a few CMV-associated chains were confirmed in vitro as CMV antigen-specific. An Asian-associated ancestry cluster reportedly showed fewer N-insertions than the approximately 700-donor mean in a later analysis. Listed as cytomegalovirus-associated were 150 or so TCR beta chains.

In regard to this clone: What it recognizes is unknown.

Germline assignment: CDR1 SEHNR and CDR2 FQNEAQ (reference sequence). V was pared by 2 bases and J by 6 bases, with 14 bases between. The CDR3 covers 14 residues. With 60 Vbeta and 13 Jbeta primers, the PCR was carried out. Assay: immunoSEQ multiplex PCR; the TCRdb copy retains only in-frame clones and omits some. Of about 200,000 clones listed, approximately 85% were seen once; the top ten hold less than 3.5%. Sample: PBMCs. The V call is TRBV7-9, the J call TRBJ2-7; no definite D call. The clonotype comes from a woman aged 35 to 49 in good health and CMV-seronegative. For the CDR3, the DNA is TGTGCCAGCAGCTTACTAGTCAATGGCGGCGAGCAGTACTTC. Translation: CASSLLVNGGEQYF.